This entry concerns a single TCR beta chain. The data belong to a study of cytomegalovirus exposure and HLA in healthy donors. Generated by immunoSEQ multiplex PCR, the TCRdb table keeps only in-frame clones and is missing some. The sample shows fewer than 350,000 clones, roughly 90% of them seen only once. V was shortened by 9 bases and J by 4 bases, with 10 bases between the two germline ends. Germline CDR1 SNHLY, CDR2 FYNNEI. The CDR3 covers 12 residues. The sequence was collected from a woman aged 18-29 years in good health and CMV-seronegative. The sample consisted of PBMCs. The chain carries TRBV2 and TRBJ1-3; possibly TRBD1 for D (5 bases). The DNA of the CDR3 is TGTGCCAGGCAGGGTTACGGAAACACCATATATTTT. It specifies CARQGYGNTIYF.